This TCR beta chain emerged from a study of tumor-infiltrating lymphocytes in primary liver carcinoma. It was unsorted whole blood that yielded blood RNA, and germline DNA was also extracted. A constant-region primer served to make TCR beta cDNA from roughly 500 ng total RNA. Construction of TCR beta libraries relied on three successive nested multiplex PCR rounds employing slightly modified ARM-PCR. A C-beta reverse primer and TRBV1-TRBV30 forward primers served in each of the first two PCR rounds, at ten to eleven cycles apiece. Using its own MiXCR run on the multiplex PCR reads, TCRdb lists one record per CDR3 protein. This sample has 330,000 or so distinct CDR3 sequences, with about 61% found just once. The trim removed 3 bases at V and 9 bases at J, leaving 10 bases unmatched. This CDR3 comprises 14 residues. Germline values: CDR1 SGHRS, CDR2 YFSETQ. This clonotype was observed once.

Sample: peripheral blood. This TCR was sampled from a man aged 40-49 years with primary liver carcinoma and hepatitis B virus infection. This chain links TRBV5-1 with TRBJ2-5, with TRBD1 matching 8 bases. CDR3 DNA sequence: TGCGCCAGCAGCTCTGGCAGGGGGCAAAAGGCCCAGTACTTC. Translation gives CASSSGRGQKAQYF.